These T cell receptor beta chains were read from a single sample in a study of monozygotic twins with cystic fibrosis. Sequencing used immunoSEQ multiplex PCR; TCRdb keeps in-frame clones, though not all of them. The table lists about 23,000 clones, about 97% of them singletons. The sequenced sample was blood. These receptors all come from a girl aged 5 to 17 with cystic fibrosis. The CDR3 runs from the conserved cysteine through the conserved F or W. The order of the fields is clone size, D gene, J gene, V gene, CDR3 DNA, CDR3 protein. The D gene is left open where the match is weak. The size of a clone is reported for some rows only, either as once, few or many, or as a class for expanded clones.

size: .
D: TRBD1
J: TRBJ2-3
V: TRBV25-1
DNA: TGTGCCAGCAGTGAACCGGGACAGGGGTACACAGATACGCAGTATTTT
CDR3: CASSEPGQGYTDTQYF

size: .
D: .
J: TRBJ2-1
V: TRBV9
DNA: TGTGCCAGCAGCGTCCAATACGAAGGGATCAATGAGCAGTTCTTC
CDR3: CASSVQYEGINEQFF

size: once
D: .
J: TRBJ2-2
V: TRBV2
DNA: TGTGCCAGCACCCCAGGGCTCACCGGGGAGCTGTTTTTT
CDR3: CASTPGLTGELFF

size: .
D: TRBD1
J: TRBJ1-2
V: TRBV5-1
DNA: TGCGCCAGCAGCTTATCCGGGACAGTCAACTATGGCTACACCTTC
CDR3: CASSLSGTVNYGYTF

size: .
D: .
J: TRBJ1-1
V: TRBV19
DNA: TGTGCCAGTACCGCTGCGGCCAGGGAAGCTTTCTTT
CDR3: CASTAAAREAFF

size: .
D: TRBD2
J: TRBJ2-7
V: TRBV30
DNA: TGTGCCTGGAGCGAAGGGACTAGCGGGAGGGCCAAGGCCTACGAGCAGTACTTC
CDR3: CAWSEGTSGRAKAYEQYF

size: once
D: .
J: TRBJ1-2
V: TRBV14
DNA: TGTGCCAGCAGCGCGGACCCCCATGGCTACACCTTC
CDR3: CASSADPHGYTF

size: .
D: .
J: TRBJ1-2
V: TRBV30
DNA: TGTGCCTGGAGCGACAGCTTTTATGGCTACACCTTC
CDR3: CAWSDSFYGYTF

size: .
D: .
J: TRBJ1-3
V: TRBV27
DNA: TGTGCCAGCAGTCCCGGCAGAGGCTCTGGAAACACCATATATTTT
CDR3: CASSPGRGSGNTIYF

size: few
D: .
J: TRBJ1-5
V: TRBV19
DNA: TGTGCCAGTAGTGGCGCGGGGCACAATCAGCCCCAGCATTTT
CDR3: CASSGAGHNQPQHF

size: few
D: .
J: TRBJ2-3
V: TRBV29-1
DNA: TGCAGCGTCGGAGCGGGACATAGCACAGATACGCAGTATTTT
CDR3: CSVGAGHSTDTQYF

size: .
D: TRBD1
J: TRBJ1-2
V: TRBV7-9
DNA: TGTGCCAGCAGCTTAGGGGAGAGGACAGGGCCTAACTATGGCTACACCTTC
CDR3: CASSLGERTGPNYGYTF

size: .
D: TRBD2
J: TRBJ2-5
V: TRBV11-2
DNA: TGTGCCAGCAGCTTAAGTGGGGGGGTGGCAGAGACCCAGTACTTC
CDR3: CASSLSGGVAETQYF

size: .
D: TRBD1
J: TRBJ1-2
V: TRBV9
DNA: TGTGCCAGCAGCGCCCTGACAGGGTATGGCTACACCTTC
CDR3: CASSALTGYGYTF

size: .
D: .
J: TRBJ2-7
V: TRBV9
DNA: TGTGCCAGCAGCGCCCACCCAGGGGTTGTGTACGAGCAGTACTTC
CDR3: CASSAHPGVVYEQYF

size: .
D: .
J: TRBJ2-3
V: TRBV9
DNA: TGTGCCAGCAGCATTAGGGGGTTGGTAGATACGCAGTATTTT
CDR3: CASSIRGLVDTQYF

size: .
D: TRBD1
J: TRBJ2-3
V: TRBV7-9
DNA: TGTGCCAGCCAGGGGGTCGGGGACCTTAGCACAGATACGCAGTATTTT
CDR3: CASQGVGDLSTDTQYF

size: .
D: TRBD1
J: TRBJ2-1
V: TRBV30
DNA: TGTGCCTGGAGTGGACCCGGACAGGTCCAATTTACAGAGCAGTTCTTC
CDR3: CAWSGPGQVQFTEQFF

size: once
D: .
J: TRBJ2-1
V: TRBV10-3
DNA: TGTGCCTCCCGGGGACCCCAGGGAAATGAGCAGTTCTTC
CDR3: CASRGPQGNEQFF

size: .
D: .
J: TRBJ1-3
V: TRBV6-1
DNA: TGTGCCAGCAGTATTATTTCGGTAGCTGGAAACACCATATATTTT
CDR3: CASSIISVAGNTIYF

size: .
D: .
J: TRBJ1-5
V: TRBV5-1
DNA: TGCGCCAGCAGCTTGGCCGGGGGTTTTGGACTTAGTGGCGAACGAGGCAATCAGCCCCAGCATTTT
CDR3: CASSLAGGFGLSGERGNQPQHF

size: once
D: .
J: TRBJ2-7
V: TRBV15
DNA: TGTGCCACCAGCAGAGAACAGGGAAACTACGAGCAGTACTTC
CDR3: CATSREQGNYEQYF

size: once
D: .
J: TRBJ1-5
V: TRBV4-2
DNA: TGTGCCAGCAGCCAAGATGGGCAGAGACTTAATCCAAAGGTTCAGCCCCAGCATTTT
CDR3: CASSQDGQRLNPKVQPQHF

size: .
D: .
J: TRBJ1-1
V: TRBV15
DNA: TGTGCCACCAGCAGAGATACGGCCGGGGGTGACACTGAAGCTTTCTTT
CDR3: CATSRDTAGGDTEAFF

size: .
D: .
J: TRBJ1-2
V: TRBV4-1
DNA: TGCGCCAGCAGCCAAGGTTCACAGCGAGGCTATGGCTACACCTTC
CDR3: CASSQGSQRGYGYTF

size: .
D: .
J: TRBJ2-3
V: TRBV27
DNA: TGTGCCAGCAGTATGACAGGCTCGGTGGGTCCAGATACGCAGTATTTT
CDR3: CASSMTGSVGPDTQYF

size: .
D: .
J: TRBJ1-4
V: TRBV2
DNA: TGTGCCAGCAGCCAAAGGAGGAACGAAAAACTGTTTTTT
CDR3: CASSQRRNEKLFF

size: .
D: TRBD2
J: TRBJ2-3
V: TRBV9
DNA: TGTGCCAGCAGCGCCGGGACTAGCGGAGATACGCAGTATTTT
CDR3: CASSAGTSGDTQYF

size: .
D: TRBD2
J: TRBJ2-2
V: TRBV11-1
DNA: TGTGCCAGCAGCTTTACTAGCGGGGACACCGGGGAGCTGTTTTTT
CDR3: CASSFTSGDTGELFF

size: .
D: .
J: TRBJ2-7
V: TRBV19
DNA: TGTGCCATCCGAGGCACAAATGACTCCTACGAGCAGTACTTC
CDR3: CAIRGTNDSYEQYF

size: .
D: .
J: TRBJ2-5
V: TRBV29-1
DNA: TGCAGCGTTCCTGCGTTTTTGGAGACCCAGTACTTC
CDR3: CSVPAFLETQYF

size: once
D: .
J: TRBJ1-2
V: TRBV10-3
DNA: TGTGCCATCAGTGGTGCCCCGGATGGCTACACCTTC
CDR3: CAISGAPDGYTF

size: .
D: TRBD2
J: TRBJ2-3
V: TRBV5-4
DNA: TGTGCCAGCAGCTTGGCGCGGGAGTCAGATACGCAGTATTTT
CDR3: CASSLARESDTQYF

size: .
D: .
J: TRBJ2-1
V: TRBV25-1
DNA: TGTGCCAGCAGTGTCTACAATGAGCAGTTCTTC
CDR3: CASSVYNEQFF

size: .
D: TRBD1
J: TRBJ1-5
V: TRBV7-2
DNA: TGTGCCAGCAGCTTAGGGACAGGCCTCAATCAGCCCCAGCATTTT
CDR3: CASSLGTGLNQPQHF

size: once
D: .
J: TRBJ2-1
V: TRBV29-1
DNA: TGCAGCGTTGAAACGGGGCCCTCCTACAATGAGCAGTTCTTC
CDR3: CSVETGPSYNEQFF

size: .
D: .
J: TRBJ1-2
V: TRBV28
DNA: TGTGCCAGCAGTTTAATTGGGCAGGGGTCTGGCTACACCTTC
CDR3: CASSLIGQGSGYTF

size: .
D: .
J: TRBJ2-1
V: TRBV7-8
DNA: TGTGCCAGCACTCCGGGACTGGTTCTGAATGAGCAGTTCTTC
CDR3: CASTPGLVLNEQFF

size: .
D: TRBD1
J: TRBJ2-7
V: TRBV28
DNA: TGTGCCAGCTCCGGGACAGACTTATACGAGCAGTACTTC
CDR3: CASSGTDLYEQYF

size: .
D: .
J: TRBJ1-1
V: TRBV2
DNA: TGTGCCAGCGGACACCCGAACACTGAAGCTTTCTTT
CDR3: CASGHPNTEAFF

size: .
D: .
J: TRBJ1-5
V: TRBV7-8
DNA: TGTGCCAGCACCGTGGGGGGCGGCAATCAGCCCCAGCATTTT
CDR3: CASTVGGGNQPQHF

size: .
D: .
J: TRBJ1-5
V: TRBV18
DNA: TGTGCCAGCTCACGACTGGGGAGGGATCAGCCCCAGCATTTT
CDR3: CASSRLGRDQPQHF

size: .
D: .
J: TRBJ1-1
V: TRBV9
DNA: TGTGCCAGCAGCGTAGACCCTCTCGGGGACACTGAAGCTTTCTTT
CDR3: CASSVDPLGDTEAFF

size: once
D: .
J: TRBJ2-7
V: TRBV29-1
DNA: TGCACCTCATTGGTGGAGCAGTACTTC
CDR3: CTSLVEQYF

size: .
D: TRBD2
J: TRBJ2-1
V: TRBV6-5
DNA: TGTGCCAGCAGCACACTAGCGGGAGCCAACAATGAGCAGTTCTTC
CDR3: CASSTLAGANNEQFF

size: .
D: .
J: TRBJ2-2
V: TRBV25-1
DNA: TGTGCCAGCAGTGAGGACACCGGGGAGCTGTTTTTT
CDR3: CASSEDTGELFF

size: .
D: .
J: TRBJ1-1
V: TRBV27
DNA: TGTGCCAGCTCTCAAAAGAGCACCACTGAAGCTTTCTTT
CDR3: CASSQKSTTEAFF

size: .
D: TRBD2
J: TRBJ2-4
V: TRBV5-4
DNA: TGTGCCAGCAGCGAAACTAGCGGGAGGGCCCTAGCCAAAAACATTCAGTACTTC
CDR3: CASSETSGRALAKNIQYF

size: .
D: TRBD1
J: TRBJ1-5
V: TRBV18
DNA: TGTGCCAGCTCACAGGGACAGGGGGCCTACAATCAGCCCCAGCATTTT
CDR3: CASSQGQGAYNQPQHF

size: .
D: .
J: TRBJ1-1
V: TRBV14
DNA: TGTGCCAGCAGCGGGCAGAACAGGGATAACGCTTTCTTT
CDR3: CASSGQNRDNAFF